Listed below are T cell receptor beta chains from one sample, sequenced in a study of CD8 T cells in Susac syndrome. TCRdb re-called the immunoSEQ multiplex PCR reads through MiXCR, storing one row per CDR3 protein. Of 2,000 to 2,500 distinct CDR3 sequences detected, around 75% appear once; the ten largest clones hold roughly 11%. The sample taken for sequencing was CD8+ TEMRA cells from PBMCs. The receptors derive from a human donor with Susac syndrome. The CDR3 runs from the conserved cysteine through the conserved F or W. D genes are given only for firm matches. Size tells how often a clone was seen (once, few, many) or the class of an expanded clone, and some rows leave it out.

J | D | V | size | CDR3 | DNA
TRBJ2-3 | TRBD2 | TRBV7-9 | NA | CASSLDGRLAETDTQYF | TGTGCCAGCAGCTTAGACGGCCGACTAGCGGAAACAGATACGCAGTATTTT
TRBJ2-5 | TRBD2 | TRBV4-2 | NA | CASSSQVPSGRQETQYF | TGTGCCAGCAGCAGCCAAGTCCCTAGCGGGCGTCAAGAGACCCAGTACTTC
TRBJ2-1 | TRBD2 | TRBV6-2/TRBV6-3 | NA | CASSWGTSWDEQFF | TGTGCCAGCAGTTGGGGGACTAGCTGGGATGAGCAGTTCTTC
TRBJ2-7 | NA | TRBV27 | large | CASSLATRQALSYEQYF | TGTGCCAGCAGTTTAGCGACCCGACAGGCCCTCTCCTACGAGCAGTACTTC
TRBJ1-5 | NA | TRBV7-2 | NA | CASSLRGAEDGGPNQPQHF | TGTGCCAGCAGCTTACGCGGGGCCGAGGACGGAGGTCCCAATCAGCCCCAGCATTTT
TRBJ2-3 | TRBD2 | TRBV28 | NA | CASSSLAEDTQYF | TGTGCCAGCAGTTCGCTAGCGGAAGATACGCAGTATTTT
TRBJ1-1 | NA | TRBV5-5 | NA | CASSFLLTDLNTEAFF | TGTGCCAGCAGCTTTCTCCTCACGGATTTGAACACTGAAGCTTTCTTT
TRBJ1-6 | NA | TRBV4-1 | NA | CASSLGTDNSPLHF | TGCGCCAGCAGCCTCGGGACGGATAATTCACCCCTCCACTTT
TRBJ2-7 | TRBD2 | TRBV12-3/TRBV12-4 | NA | CASSFSGFYEQYF | TGTGCCAGCAGTTTTAGCGGGTTCTACGAGCAGTACTTC
TRBJ1-2 | NA | TRBV20-1 | NA | CSAGREGYGYGYTF | TGCAGTGCTGGCCGGGAGGGTTATGGCTATGGCTACACCTTC
TRBJ2-2 | TRBD1 | TRBV27 | NA | CASSLYRTGIGTGVLFF | TGTGCCAGCAGTTTATACCGGACAGGGATCGGCACCGGGGTTCTGTTTTTT
TRBJ2-5 | NA | TRBV12-3/TRBV12-4 | NA | CARSSRRDGKQETQYF | TGTGCCCGCAGTTCAAGACGGGACGGCAAACAAGAGACCCAGTACTTC
TRBJ1-4 | NA | TRBV7-2 | few | CASSLGVGTNEKLFF | TGTGCCAGCAGCTTAGGAGTAGGGACTAATGAAAAACTGTTTTTT
TRBJ1-2 | NA | TRBV14 | NA | CASSHLTENYGYTF | TGTGCCAGCAGCCACCTAACAGAAAACTATGGCTACACCTTC
TRBJ1-1 | TRBD1 | TRBV5-4 | once | CASSSQGATEAFF | TGTGCCAGCAGCTCACAGGGGGCTACTGAAGCTTTCTTT
TRBJ2-1 | NA | TRBV7-9 | NA | CASSLRTESYNEQFF | TGTGCCAGCAGCTTAAGGACGGAATCCTACAATGAGCAGTTCTTC
TRBJ2-1 | TRBD1 | TRBV11-2 | NA | CASSSRDRGNEQFF | TGTGCCAGCAGCTCGAGGGACAGGGGGAATGAGCAGTTCTTC
TRBJ1-2 | NA | TRBV12-3/TRBV12-4 | NA | CASSAQPTGWRNGYTF | TGTGCCAGCAGTGCCCAACCGACAGGTTGGAGAAATGGCTACACCTTC
TRBJ1-2 | NA | TRBV4-1 | NA | CASRSPGGNNYGYTF | TGCGCCAGCAGATCTCCGGGGGGAAATAACTATGGCTACACCTTC
TRBJ2-2 | NA | TRBV27 | NA | CASSLWVNTGELFF | TGTGCCAGCAGTTTATGGGTGAACACCGGGGAGCTGTTTTTT
TRBJ2-3 | TRBD2 | TRBV9 | NA | CASSVPRSGGTPDTQYF | TGTGCCAGCAGCGTCCCACGAAGCGGGGGGACCCCAGATACGCAGTATTTT
TRBJ2-1 | NA | TRBV5-1 | NA | CASSHPLSRGEPYNEQFF | TGCGCCAGCAGCCACCCCTTAAGTCGAGGGGAACCCTACAATGAGCAGTTCTTC
TRBJ2-7 | NA | TRBV15 | NA | CATSYGAYEQYF | TGTGCCACCAGCTACGGTGCCTACGAGCAGTACTTC
TRBJ2-3 | NA | TRBV27 | NA | CASLSSTDTQYF | TGTGCCAGTCTATCTAGCACAGATACGCAGTATTTT
TRBJ1-1 | NA | TRBV3-1 | NA | CASSLGGGEWTEAFF | TGTGCCAGCAGCTTAGGCGGGGGAGAGTGGACTGAAGCTTTCTTT
TRBJ2-4 | NA | TRBV6-6 | NA | CASSFTAGGYIQYF | TGTGCCAGCAGTTTCACCGCCGGTGGGTACATTCAGTACTTC
TRBJ2-5 | TRBD1 | TRBV3-1 | NA | CASSHKYRDRETQYF | TGTGCCAGCAGCCATAAATACCGGGACAGAGAGACCCAGTACTTC
TRBJ2-7 | NA | TRBV5-1 | few | CASSLGSSGTWIYEQYF | TGCGCCAGCAGCTTGGGCTCCTCCGGGACGTGGATCTACGAGCAGTACTTC
TRBJ2-3 | NA | TRBV4-2 | NA | CASSQAVVLGPRVAQYF | TGTGCCAGCAGCCAAGCGGTAGTACTGGGCCCCAGGGTGGCGCAGTATTTT
TRBJ1-2 | TRBD1 | TRBV5-6 | NA | CASSSPGQNYGYTF | TGTGCCAGCAGCTCACCGGGACAGAACTATGGCTACACCTTC
TRBJ1-1 | NA | TRBV6-2/TRBV6-3 | few | CASSYSISRVRYTEAFF | TGTGCCAGCAGTTACTCGATTTCGAGGGTTCGATACACTGAAGCTTTCTTT
TRBJ2-5 | TRBD2 | TRBV4-2 | few | CASSPGRRKTQYF | TGTGCCAGCAGCCCCGGGAGGAGGAAGACCCAGTACTTC
TRBJ2-3 | NA | TRBV12-3/TRBV12-4 | NA | CASSPSLASHTQYF | TGTGCCAGCAGTCCCAGTCTCGCTTCCCATACGCAGTATTTT
TRBJ1-4 | TRBD1 | TRBV7-9 | NA | CASSPGLWDRRSLGEKLFF | TGTGCCAGCAGCCCAGGCCTTTGGGACAGGAGAAGTCTAGGTGAAAAACTGTTTTTT
TRBJ2-1 | TRBD2 | TRBV20-1 | once | CSASTSGGLNEQFF | TGCAGTGCTAGTACTAGCGGGGGTCTCAATGAGCAGTTCTTC
TRBJ1-1 | TRBD1 | TRBV3-1 | few | CASSQGLVTQGAQLNTEAFF | TGTGCCAGCAGCCAAGGTCTCGTCACCCAGGGGGCTCAACTAAACACTGAAGCTTTCTTT